This TCR beta chain came from a study of tumor and adjacent non-tumor tissue in lung cancer. A modified ARM-PCR protocol with three rounds of nested PCR amplified TCRbeta. A single record per CDR3 protein comes from TCRdb applying MiXCR to the multiplex PCR reads. The sample includes around 100,000 distinct CDR3 sequences, 60% to 80% of them seen just once. This CDR3 has 13 residues. Germline V gene data show CDR1 as SGHTA and CDR2 as FQGNSA. V shed 5 bases and J shed 0 bases, with 4 bases lying between them. The template was RNA from unsorted bulk tissue. This non-tumor lung sample came from over 3 cm beyond the tumor edge.

This sequence originates from a man aged 25-40 years with non-small cell lung cancer. The specimen was distant non-tumor lung tissue. The rearrangement links TRBV7-2 to TRBJ2-2; no clear D gene. CDR3 in DNA: TGTGCCAGCAGCCCTTCGAACACCGGGGAGCTGTTTTTT. It encodes CASSPSNTGELFF.